This TCR beta chain originates from a study of blood T cells in healthy people across ages. Only a few counts were recorded for this clonotype. Per the germline V gene, CDR1 is SEHNR and CDR2 is FQNEAQ (reference sequence). V lost 1 base to trimming and J lost 9 bases, with 13 bases between them. This CDR3 spans 14 amino acids. Extraction of total RNA produced a minimum of 5 micrograms from each sample. Next came a second PCR, run for about 6 to 12 cycles, which used a sample-barcoded 5' primer along with a J-beta primer mix. Using its own MiXCR run on the 5' RACE reads, TCRdb lists one record per CDR3 protein. The table includes hundreds of thousands of distinct CDR3 sequences, about a quarter detected once. This same sample was also part of a study on T cells of mothers and their children.

This sequence originates from a boy aged 2 to 10 in good health. The sample comprised blood. The V gene is TRBV7-9, the J gene TRBJ2-1, with D possibly matching TRBD2 (6 bases). CDR3 protein: CASSLGLEVAEQFF. CDR3 bases: TGTGCCAGCAGCTTAGGACTAGAGGTCGCTGAGCAGTTCTTC.